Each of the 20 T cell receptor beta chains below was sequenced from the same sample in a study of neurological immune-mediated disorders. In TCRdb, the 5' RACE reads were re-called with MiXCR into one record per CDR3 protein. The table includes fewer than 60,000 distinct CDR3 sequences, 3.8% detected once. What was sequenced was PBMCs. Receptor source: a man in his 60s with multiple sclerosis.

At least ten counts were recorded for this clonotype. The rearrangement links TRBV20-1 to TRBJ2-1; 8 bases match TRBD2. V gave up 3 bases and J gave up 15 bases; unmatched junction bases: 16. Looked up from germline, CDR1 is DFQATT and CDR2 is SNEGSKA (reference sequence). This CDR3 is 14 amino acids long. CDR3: CSASGVVAGLGSFF. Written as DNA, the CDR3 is TGCAGTGCTAGCGGTGTGGTAGCGGGATTAGGTTCGTTCTTC.

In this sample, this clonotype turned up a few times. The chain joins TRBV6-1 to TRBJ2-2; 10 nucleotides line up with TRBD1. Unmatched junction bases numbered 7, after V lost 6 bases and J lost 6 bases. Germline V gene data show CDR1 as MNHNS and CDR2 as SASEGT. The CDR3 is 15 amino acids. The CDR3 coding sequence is TGTGCCAGCAGCCCGGGACAGGGGAAGTCCGGGGAGCTGTTTTTT. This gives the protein CASSPGQGKSGELFF.

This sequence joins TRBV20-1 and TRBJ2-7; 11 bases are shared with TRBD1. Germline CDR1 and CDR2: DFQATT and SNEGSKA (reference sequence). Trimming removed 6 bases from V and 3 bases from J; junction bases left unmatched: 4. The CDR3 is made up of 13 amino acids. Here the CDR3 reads CSAGGQGDYEQYF. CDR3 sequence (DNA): TGCAGTGCGGGGGGACAGGGGGACTACGAGCAGTACTTC.

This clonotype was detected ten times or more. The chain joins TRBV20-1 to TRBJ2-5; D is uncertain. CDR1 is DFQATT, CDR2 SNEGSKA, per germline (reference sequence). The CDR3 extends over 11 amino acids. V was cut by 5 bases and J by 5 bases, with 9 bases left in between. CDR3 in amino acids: CSAWPRETQYF. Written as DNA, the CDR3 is TGCAGTGCTTGGCCGAGGGAGACCCAGTACTTC.

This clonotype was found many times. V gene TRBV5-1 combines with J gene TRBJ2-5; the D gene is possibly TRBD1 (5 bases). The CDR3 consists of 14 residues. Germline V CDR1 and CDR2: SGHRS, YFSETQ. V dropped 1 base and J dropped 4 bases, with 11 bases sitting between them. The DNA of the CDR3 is TGCGCCAGCAGCTTGTGGGGCCCTTTAGAGACCCAGTACTTC. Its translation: CASSLWGPLETQYF.

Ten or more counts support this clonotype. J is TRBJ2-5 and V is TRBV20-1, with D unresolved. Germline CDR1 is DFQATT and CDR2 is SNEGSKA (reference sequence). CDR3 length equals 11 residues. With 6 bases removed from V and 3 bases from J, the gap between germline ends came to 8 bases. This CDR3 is CSARIEETQYF. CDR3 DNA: TGCAGTGCGAGAATAGAAGAGACCCAGTACTTC.

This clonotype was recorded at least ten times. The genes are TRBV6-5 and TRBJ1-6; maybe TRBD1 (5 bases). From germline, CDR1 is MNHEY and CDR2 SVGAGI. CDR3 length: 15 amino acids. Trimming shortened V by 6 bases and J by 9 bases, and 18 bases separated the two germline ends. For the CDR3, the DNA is TGTGCCAGCAGACCCGACGGAGGGGAGGCTTCACCCCTCCACTTT. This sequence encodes CASRPDGGEASPLHF.

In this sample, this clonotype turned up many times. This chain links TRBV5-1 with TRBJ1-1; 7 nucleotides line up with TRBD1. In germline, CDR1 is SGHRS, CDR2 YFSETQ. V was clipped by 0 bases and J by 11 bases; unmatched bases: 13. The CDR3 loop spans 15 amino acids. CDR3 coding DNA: TGCGCCAGCAGCTTGGACGGTGACAGGGTTGCTCGCGCTTTCTTT. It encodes CASSLDGDRVARAFF.

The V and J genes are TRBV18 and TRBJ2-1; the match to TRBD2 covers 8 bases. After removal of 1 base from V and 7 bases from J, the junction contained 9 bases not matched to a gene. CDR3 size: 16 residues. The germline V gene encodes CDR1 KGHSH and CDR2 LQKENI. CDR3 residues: CASSPLNGRVGNEQFF. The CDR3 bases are TGTGCCAGCTCACCACTTAACGGGAGGGTAGGGAATGAGCAGTTCTTC.

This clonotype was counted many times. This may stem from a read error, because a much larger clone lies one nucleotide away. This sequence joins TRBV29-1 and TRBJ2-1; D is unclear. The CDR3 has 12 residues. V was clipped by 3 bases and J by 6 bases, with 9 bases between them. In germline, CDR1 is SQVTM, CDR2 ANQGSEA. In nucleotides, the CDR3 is TGCAGCGTTGACAACTCGGTCAATGAGCAGTTCTTC. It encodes CSVDNSVNEQFF.

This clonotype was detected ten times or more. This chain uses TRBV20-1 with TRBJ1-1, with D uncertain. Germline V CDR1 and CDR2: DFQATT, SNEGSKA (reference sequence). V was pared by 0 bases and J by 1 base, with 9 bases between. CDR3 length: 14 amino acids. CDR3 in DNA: TGCAGTGCTAGAGATCTCAGGCGGAACACTGAAGCTTTCTTT. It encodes CSARDLRRNTEAFF.

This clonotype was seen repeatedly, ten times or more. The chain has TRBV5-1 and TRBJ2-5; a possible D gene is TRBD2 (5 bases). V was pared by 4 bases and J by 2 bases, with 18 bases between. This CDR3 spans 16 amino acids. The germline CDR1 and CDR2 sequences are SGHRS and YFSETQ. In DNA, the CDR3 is TGCGCCAGCAGCCTGCAGGCGGGTGTCCCTCAAGAGACCCAGTACTTC. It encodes CASSLQAGVPQETQYF.

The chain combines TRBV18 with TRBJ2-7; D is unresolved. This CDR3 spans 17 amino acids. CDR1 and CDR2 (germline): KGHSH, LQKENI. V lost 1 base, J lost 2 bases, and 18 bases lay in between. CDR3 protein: CASSPLPSSSTTYEQYF. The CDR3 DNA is TGTGCCAGCTCACCACTCCCTTCCAGCTCTACTACCTACGAGCAGTACTTC.

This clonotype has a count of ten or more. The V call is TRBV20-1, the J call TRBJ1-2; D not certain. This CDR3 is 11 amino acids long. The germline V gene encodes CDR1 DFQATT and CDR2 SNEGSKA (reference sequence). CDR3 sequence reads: CSGPREFGYTF. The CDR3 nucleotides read TGCAGCGGCCCGAGGGAGTTTGGCTACACCTTC.

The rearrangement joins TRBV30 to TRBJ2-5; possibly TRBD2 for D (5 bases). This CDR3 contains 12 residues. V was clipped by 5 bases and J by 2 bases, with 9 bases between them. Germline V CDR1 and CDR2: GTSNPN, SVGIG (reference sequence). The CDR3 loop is CAWSTTQETQYF. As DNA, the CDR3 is TGTGCCTGGTCGACTACACAAGAGACCCAGTACTTC.

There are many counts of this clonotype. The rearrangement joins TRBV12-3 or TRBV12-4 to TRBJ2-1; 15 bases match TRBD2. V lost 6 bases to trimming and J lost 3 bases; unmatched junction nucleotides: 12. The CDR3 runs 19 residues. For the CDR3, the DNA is TGTGCCAGCAGCCGCCTGGGACTAGCGGGGGGCCCTCGCTACAATGAGCAGTTCTTC. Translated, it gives CASSRLGLAGGPRYNEQFF.

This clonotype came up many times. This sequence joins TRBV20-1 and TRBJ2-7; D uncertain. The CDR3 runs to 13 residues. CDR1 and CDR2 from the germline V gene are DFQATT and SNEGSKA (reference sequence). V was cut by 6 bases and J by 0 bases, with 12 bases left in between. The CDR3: CSARRQSSYEQYF. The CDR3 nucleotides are TGCAGTGCCCGGCGGCAAAGCTCCTACGAGCAGTACTTC.

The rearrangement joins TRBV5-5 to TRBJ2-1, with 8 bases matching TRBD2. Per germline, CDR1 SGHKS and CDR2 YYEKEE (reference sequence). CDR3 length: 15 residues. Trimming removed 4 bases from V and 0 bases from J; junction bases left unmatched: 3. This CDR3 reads CASSPGGASYNEQFF. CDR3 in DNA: TGTGCCAGCAGCCCGGGGGGGGCCTCCTACAATGAGCAGTTCTTC.

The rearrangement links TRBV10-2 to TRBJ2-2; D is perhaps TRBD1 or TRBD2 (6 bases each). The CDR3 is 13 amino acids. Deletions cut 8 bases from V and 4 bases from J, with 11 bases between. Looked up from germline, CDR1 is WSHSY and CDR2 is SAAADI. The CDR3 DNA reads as TGCGCCAGCGGAGGGGGACCCACCGGGGAGCTGTTTTTT. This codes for CASGGGPTGELFF.

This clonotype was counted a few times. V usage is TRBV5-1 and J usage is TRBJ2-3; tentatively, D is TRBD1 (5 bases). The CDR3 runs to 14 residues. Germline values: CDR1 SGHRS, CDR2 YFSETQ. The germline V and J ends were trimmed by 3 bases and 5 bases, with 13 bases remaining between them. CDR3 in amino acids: CASSSGPTGDTQYF. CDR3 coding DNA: TGCGCCAGCAGCTCAGGGCCGACGGGAGATACGCAGTATTTT.